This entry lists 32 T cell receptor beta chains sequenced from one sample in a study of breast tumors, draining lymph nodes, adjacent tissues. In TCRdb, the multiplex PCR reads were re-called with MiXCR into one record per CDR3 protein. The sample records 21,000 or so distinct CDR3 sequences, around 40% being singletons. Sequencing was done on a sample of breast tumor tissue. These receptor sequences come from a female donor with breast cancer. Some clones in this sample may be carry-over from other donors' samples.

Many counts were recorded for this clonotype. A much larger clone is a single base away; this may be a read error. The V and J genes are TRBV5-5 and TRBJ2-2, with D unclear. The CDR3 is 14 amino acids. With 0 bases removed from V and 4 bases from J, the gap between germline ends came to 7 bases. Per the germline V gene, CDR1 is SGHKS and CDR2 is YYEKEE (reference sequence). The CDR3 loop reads CASSLDPTTGELFF. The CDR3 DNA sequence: TGTGCCAGCAGCTTGGATCCTACCACCGGGGAGCTGTTTTTT.

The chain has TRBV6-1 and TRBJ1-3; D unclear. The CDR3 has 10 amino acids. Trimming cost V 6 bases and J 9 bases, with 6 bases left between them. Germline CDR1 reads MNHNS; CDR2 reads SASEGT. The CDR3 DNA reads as TGTGCCAGCAGGGAGGGCACCATATATTTT. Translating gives CASREGTIYF.

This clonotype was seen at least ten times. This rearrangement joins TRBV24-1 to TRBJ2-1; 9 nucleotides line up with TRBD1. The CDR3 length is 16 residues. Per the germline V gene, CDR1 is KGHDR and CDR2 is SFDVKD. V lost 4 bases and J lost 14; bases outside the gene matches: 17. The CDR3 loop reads CATSETGTGTGLQKFF. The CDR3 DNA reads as TGTGCCACCAGTGAAACCGGGACAGGGACCGGCCTACAGAAGTTCTTC.

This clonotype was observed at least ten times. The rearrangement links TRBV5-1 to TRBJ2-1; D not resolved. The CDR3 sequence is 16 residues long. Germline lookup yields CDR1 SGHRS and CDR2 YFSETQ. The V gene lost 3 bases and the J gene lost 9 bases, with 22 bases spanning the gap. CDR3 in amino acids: CASSSLTGSRHGEQFF. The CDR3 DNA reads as TGCGCCAGCAGCTCCTTGACGGGCTCCCGGCACGGTGAGCAGTTCTTC.

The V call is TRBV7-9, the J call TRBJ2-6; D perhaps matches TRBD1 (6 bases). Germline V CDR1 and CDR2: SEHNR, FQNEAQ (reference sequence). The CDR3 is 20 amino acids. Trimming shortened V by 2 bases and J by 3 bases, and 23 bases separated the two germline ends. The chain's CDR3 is CASSLSLTGQGRSGANVLTF. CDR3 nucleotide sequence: TGTGCCAGCAGCTTATCCCTTACAGGTCAGGGGCGCAGTGGGGCCAACGTCCTGACTTTC. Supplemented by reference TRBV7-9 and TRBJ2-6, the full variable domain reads DTGVSQNPRHKITKRGQNVTFRCDPISEHNRLYWYRQTLGQGPEFLTYFQNEAQLEKSRLLSDRFSAERPKGSFSTLEIQRTEQGDSAMYLCASSLSLTGQGRSGANVLTFGAGSRLTVL.

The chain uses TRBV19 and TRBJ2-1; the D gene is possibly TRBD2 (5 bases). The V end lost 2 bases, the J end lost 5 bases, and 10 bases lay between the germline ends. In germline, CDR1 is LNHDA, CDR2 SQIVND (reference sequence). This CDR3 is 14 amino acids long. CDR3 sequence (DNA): TGTGCCAGTAGTATAATGCACGGGAACAATGAGCAGTTCTTC. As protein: CASSIMHGNNEQFF.

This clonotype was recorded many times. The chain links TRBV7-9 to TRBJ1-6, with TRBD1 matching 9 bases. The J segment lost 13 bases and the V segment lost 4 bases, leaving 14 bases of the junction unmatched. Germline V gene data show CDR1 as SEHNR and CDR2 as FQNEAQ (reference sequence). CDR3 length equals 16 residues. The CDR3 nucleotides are TGTGCCAGCAGCTCAAAACAGGGGGCGGGTAATATTCCCCTCCACTTT. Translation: CASSSKQGAGNIPLHF.

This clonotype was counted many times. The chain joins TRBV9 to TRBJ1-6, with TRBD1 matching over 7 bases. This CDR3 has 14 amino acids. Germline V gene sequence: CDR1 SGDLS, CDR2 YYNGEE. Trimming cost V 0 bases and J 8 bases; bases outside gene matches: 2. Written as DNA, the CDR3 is TGTGCCAGCAGCGTAGGGAGGGGGCATTCACCCCTCCACTTT. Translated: CASSVGRGHSPLHF.

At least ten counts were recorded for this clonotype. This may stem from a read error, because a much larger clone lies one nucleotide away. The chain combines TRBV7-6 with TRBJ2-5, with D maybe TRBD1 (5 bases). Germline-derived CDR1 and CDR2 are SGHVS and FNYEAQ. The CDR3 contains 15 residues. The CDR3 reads CASSLGLRVEETQHF. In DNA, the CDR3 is TGTGCCAGCAGCTTAGGACTCAGGGTAGAAGAGACCCAGCACTTC.

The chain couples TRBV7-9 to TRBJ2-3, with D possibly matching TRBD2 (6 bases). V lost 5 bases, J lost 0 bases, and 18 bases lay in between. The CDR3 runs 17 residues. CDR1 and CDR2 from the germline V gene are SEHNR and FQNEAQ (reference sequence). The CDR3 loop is CASSHQKGTYSTDTQYF. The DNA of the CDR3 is TGTGCCAGCAGCCACCAAAAAGGGACTTATAGCACAGATACGCAGTATTTT.

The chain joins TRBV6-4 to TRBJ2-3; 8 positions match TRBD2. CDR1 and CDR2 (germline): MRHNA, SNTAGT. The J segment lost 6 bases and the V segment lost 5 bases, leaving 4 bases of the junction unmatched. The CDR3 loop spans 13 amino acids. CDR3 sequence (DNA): TGTGCCAGCAGTCCTAGCGGGTGGGATACGCAGTATTTT. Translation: CASSPSGWDTQYF.

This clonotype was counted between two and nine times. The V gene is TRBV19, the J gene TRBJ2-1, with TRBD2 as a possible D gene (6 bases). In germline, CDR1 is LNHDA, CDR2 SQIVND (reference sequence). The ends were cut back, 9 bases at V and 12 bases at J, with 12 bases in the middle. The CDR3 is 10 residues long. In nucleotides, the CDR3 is TGTGCCAGCGGGACTGTCAGGCAGTTCTTC. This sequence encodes CASGTVRQFF.

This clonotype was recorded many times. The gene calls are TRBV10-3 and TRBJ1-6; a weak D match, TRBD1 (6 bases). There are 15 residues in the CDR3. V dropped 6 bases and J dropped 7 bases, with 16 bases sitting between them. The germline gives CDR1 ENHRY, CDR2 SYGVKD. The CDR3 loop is CAIRQGEGENSPLHF. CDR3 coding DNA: TGTGCCATCAGACAGGGTGAGGGGGAAAATTCACCCCTCCACTTT.

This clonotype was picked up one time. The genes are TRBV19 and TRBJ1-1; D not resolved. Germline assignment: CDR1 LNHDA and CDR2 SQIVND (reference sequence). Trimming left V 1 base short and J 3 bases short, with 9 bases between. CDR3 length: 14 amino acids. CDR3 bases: TGTGCCAGTAGTATAGCCCTGTCTCACACTGAAGCTTTCTTT. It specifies CASSIALSHTEAFF.

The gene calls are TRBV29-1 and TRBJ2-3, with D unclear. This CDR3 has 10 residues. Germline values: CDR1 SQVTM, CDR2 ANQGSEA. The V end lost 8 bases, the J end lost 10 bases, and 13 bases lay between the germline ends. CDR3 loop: CSILWVSQYF. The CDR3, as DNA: TGCAGCATCCTCTGGGTGTCGCAGTATTTT.

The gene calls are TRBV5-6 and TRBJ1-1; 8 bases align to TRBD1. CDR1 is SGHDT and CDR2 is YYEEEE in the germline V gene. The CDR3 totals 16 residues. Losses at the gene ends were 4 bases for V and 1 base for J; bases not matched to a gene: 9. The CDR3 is CASSVRQGTGNTEAFF. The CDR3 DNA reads TGTGCCAGCAGCGTCCGACAGGGGACCGGGAACACTGAAGCTTTCTTT. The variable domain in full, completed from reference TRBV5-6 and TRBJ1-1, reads DAGVTQSPTHLIKTRGQQVTLRCSPKSGHDTVSWYQQALGQGPQFIFQYYEEEERQRGNFPDRFSGHQFPNYSSELNVNALLLGDSALYLCASSVRQGTGNTEAFFGQGTRLTVV.

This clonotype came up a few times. The CDR3 loop is CASSLGQYTGYTF. The DNA for the CDR3 is TGTGCCAGCAGCTTAGGACAGTATACTGGCTACACCTTC. This rearrangement joins TRBV11-2 to TRBJ1-2; D might be TRBD1 (5 bases). Germline V gene lookup returns CDR1 SGHAT and CDR2 FQNNGV. The CDR3 extends over 13 amino acids. V was shortened by 1 base and J by 7 bases, with 10 bases between the two germline ends. The entire variable domain, with the rest obtained from reference TRBV11-2 and TRBJ1-2, is as follows: EAGVAQSPRYKIIEKRQSVAFWCNPISGHATLYWYQQILGQGPKLLIQFQNNGVVDDSQLPKDRFSAERLKGVDSTLKIQPAKLEDSAVYLCASSLGQYTGYTFGSGTRLTVV.

The CDR3: CASSTRRLRGLGYGYTF. The CDR3 nucleotides are TGTGCCAGCAGTACCCGTCGATTGAGGGGGCTAGGGTATGGCTACACCTTC. The V and J genes are TRBV28 and TRBJ1-2; 7 bases are shared with TRBD1. From germline, CDR1 is MDHEN and CDR2 SYDVKM. V trimming: 5 bases; J trimming: 5 bases; junction bases outside the gene matches: 17. This CDR3 region has 17 residues.

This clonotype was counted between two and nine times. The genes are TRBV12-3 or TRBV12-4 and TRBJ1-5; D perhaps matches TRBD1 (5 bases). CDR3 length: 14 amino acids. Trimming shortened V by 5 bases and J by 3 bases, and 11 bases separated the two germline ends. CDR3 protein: CASSLTANNQPQHF. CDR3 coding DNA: TGTGCCAGCAGTCTGACAGCTAACAATCAGCCCCAGCATTTT.

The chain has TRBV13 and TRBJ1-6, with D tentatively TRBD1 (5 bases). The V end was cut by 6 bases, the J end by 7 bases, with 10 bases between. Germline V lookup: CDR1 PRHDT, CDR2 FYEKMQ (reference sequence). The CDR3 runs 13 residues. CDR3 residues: CASRKGRNSPLHF. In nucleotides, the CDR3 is TGTGCCAGCAGAAAGGGGCGAAATTCACCCCTCCACTTT.

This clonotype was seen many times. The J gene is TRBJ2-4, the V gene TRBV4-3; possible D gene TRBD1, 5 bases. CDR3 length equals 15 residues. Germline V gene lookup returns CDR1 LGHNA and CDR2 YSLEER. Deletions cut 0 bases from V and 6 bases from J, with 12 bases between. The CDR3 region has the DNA TGCGCCAGCAGCCAAGATGGCGAGCAGGGAAACATTCAGTACTTC. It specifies CASSQDGEQGNIQYF.

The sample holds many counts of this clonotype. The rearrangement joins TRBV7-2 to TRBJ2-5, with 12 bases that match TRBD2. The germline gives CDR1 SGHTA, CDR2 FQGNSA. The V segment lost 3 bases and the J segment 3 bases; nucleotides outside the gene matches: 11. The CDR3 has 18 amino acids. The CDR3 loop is CASSFLGSSGGEEETQYF. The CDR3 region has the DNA TGTGCCAGCAGCTTTCTCGGGTCTAGCGGGGGGGAAGAAGAGACCCAGTACTTC.

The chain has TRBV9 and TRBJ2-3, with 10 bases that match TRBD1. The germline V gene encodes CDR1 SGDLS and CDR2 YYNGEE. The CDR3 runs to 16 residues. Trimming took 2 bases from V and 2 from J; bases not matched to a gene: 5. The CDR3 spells CASSVAGQGFTDTQYF. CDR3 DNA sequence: TGTGCCAGCAGCGTGGCGGGACAGGGGTTCACAGATACGCAGTATTTT.

The CDR3 coding sequence is TGTGCCAGCAGCTTCCGGGACTGGCGGGAGCAGTTCTTC. This gives the protein CASSFRDWREQFF. The chain joins TRBV7-8 to TRBJ2-1, with TRBD2 as a possible D gene (6 bases). Per germline, CDR1 SGHVS and CDR2 FQNEAQ. CDR3 length equals 13 residues. V dropped 3 bases and J dropped 10 bases, with 13 bases sitting between them.

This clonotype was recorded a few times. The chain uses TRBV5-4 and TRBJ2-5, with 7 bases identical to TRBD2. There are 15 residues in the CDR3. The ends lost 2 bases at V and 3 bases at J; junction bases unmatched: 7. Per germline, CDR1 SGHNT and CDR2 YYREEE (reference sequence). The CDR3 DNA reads TGTGCCAGCAGCTTACTTAGCGCGGGAGAAGAGACCCAGTACTTC. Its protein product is CASSLLSAGEETQYF. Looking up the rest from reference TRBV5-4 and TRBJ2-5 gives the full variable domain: ETGVTQSPTHLIKTRGQQVTLRCSSQSGHNTVSWYQQALGQGPQFIFQYYREEENGRGNFPPRFSGLQFPNYSSELNVNALELDDSALYLCASSLLSAGEETQYFGPGTRLLVL.

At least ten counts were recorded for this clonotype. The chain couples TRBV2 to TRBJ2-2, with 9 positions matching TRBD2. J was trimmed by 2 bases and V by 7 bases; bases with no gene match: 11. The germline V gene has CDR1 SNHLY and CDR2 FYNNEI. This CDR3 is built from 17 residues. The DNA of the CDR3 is TGTGCCAGCACCGTACCCGTAGCGGGAGTTAACACCGGGGAGCTGTTTTTT. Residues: CASTVPVAGVNTGELFF.

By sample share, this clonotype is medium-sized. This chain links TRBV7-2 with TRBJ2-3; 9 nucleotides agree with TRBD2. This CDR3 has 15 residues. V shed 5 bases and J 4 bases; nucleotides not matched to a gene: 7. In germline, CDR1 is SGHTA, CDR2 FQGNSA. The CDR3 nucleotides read TGTGCCAGCAGCGTTAGCGGGAGCTCGGCAGATACGCAGTATTTT. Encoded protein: CASSVSGSSADTQYF.

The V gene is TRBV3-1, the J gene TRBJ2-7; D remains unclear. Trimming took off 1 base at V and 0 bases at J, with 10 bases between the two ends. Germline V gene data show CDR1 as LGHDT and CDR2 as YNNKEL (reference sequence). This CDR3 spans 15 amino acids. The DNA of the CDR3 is TGTGCCAGCAGCCAAGGCTTGGCGGACTCCTACGAGCAGTACTTC. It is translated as CASSQGLADSYEQYF.

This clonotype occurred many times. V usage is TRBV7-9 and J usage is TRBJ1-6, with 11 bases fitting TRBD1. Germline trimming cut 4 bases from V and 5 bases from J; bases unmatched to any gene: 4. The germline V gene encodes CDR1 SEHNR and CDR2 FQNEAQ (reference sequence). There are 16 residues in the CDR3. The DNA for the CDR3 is TGTGCCAGCAGCTCCTGGGGACAGGGGGATAATTCACCCCTCCACTTT. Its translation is CASSSWGQGDNSPLHF. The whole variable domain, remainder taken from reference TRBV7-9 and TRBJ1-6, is DTGVSQNPRHKITKRGQNVTFRCDPISEHNRLYWYRQTLGQGPEFLTYFQNEAQLEKSRLLSDRFSAERPKGSFSTLEIQRTEQGDSAMYLCASSSWGQGDNSPLHFGNGTRLTVT.

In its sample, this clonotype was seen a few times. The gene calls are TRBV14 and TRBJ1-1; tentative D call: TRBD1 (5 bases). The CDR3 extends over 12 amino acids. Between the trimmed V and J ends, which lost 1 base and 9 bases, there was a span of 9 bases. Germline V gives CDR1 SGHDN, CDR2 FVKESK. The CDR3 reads CASSQGTQKAFF. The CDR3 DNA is TGTGCCAGCAGCCAAGGGACACAAAAAGCTTTCTTT.

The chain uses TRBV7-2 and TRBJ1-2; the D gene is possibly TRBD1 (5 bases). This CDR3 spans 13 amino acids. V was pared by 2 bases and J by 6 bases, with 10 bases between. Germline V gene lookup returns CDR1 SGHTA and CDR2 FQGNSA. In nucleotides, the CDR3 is TGTGCCAGCAGCTTATTGGCAGGGCATGGCTACACCTTC. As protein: CASSLLAGHGYTF.

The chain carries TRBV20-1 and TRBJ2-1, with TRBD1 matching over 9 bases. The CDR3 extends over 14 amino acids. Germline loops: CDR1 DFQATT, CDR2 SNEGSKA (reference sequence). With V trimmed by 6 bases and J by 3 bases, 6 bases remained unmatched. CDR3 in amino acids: CSARDRVNYNEQFF. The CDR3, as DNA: TGCAGTGCGAGGGACAGGGTCAACTACAATGAGCAGTTCTTC.